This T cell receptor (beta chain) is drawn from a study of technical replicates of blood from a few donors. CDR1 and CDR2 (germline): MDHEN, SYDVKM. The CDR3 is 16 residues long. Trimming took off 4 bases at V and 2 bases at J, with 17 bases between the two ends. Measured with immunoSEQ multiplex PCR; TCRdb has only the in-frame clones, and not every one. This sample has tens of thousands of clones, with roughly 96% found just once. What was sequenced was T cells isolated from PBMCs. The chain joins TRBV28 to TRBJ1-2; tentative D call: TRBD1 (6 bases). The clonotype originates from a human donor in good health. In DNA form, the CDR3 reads TGTGCCAGCAGTTGGGGAGGGGGGCAGTCGAACTATGGCTACACCTTC. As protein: CASSWGGGQSNYGYTF.